Below, 9 T cell receptor beta chains from the same sample are listed, as sequenced in a study of T-cell memory formation after mild COVID-19. TCRdb recomputed calls from the 5' RACE reads with MiXCR, one row per CDR3 protein. In the table there are roughly 410,000 distinct CDR3 sequences, less than 25% of which are singletons. The sequenced material came from PBMCs or a T cell subset sorted from them (not recorded which). The receptor set was obtained from an adult woman who had mild COVID-19 (a few samples of this study predate the infection). Cell type and time point are not known.

This clonotype was seen a few times. The chain uses TRBV12-3 or TRBV12-4 and TRBJ1-2, with 7 positions matching TRBD1. This CDR3 comprises 14 residues. V shed 3 bases and J 5 bases; nucleotides not matched to a gene: 6. The chain's CDR3 is CASSFGTATYGYTF. The CDR3 nucleotides are TGTGCCAGCAGTTTCGGGACAGCCACTTATGGCTACACCTTC.

The chain employs TRBV5-5 and TRBJ1-3, with D unclear. The V end was cut by 0 bases, the J end by 0 bases, with 7 bases between. This CDR3 spans 15 amino acids. CDR1 and CDR2 (germline): SGHKS, YYEKEE (reference sequence). CDR3 sequence: CASSLGLSSGNTIYF. DNA of the CDR3: TGTGCCAGCAGCTTGGGACTCAGCTCTGGAAACACCATATATTTT.

The rearrangement joins TRBV4-2 to TRBJ1-4, with a tentative D call TRBD1 (5 bases). The ends were cut back, 3 bases at V and 5 bases at J, with 13 bases in the middle. The CDR3 has 15 amino acids. CDR1 LGHNA and CDR2 YNFKEQ come from the germline V gene. DNA of the CDR3: TGTGCCAGCAGCCAGGTCACCGGGGGGAATGAAAAACTGTTTTTT. Its translation is CASSQVTGGNEKLFF.

This chain links TRBV3-1 with TRBJ2-1; TRBD2 agrees at 8 bases. Germline V gives CDR1 LGHDT, CDR2 YNNKEL (reference sequence). The CDR3 has 16 amino acids. Trimming removed 4 bases from V and 8 bases from J; junction bases left unmatched: 13. The CDR3 region is CASSPRRIAGYDEQFF. CDR3 DNA sequence: TGTGCCAGCAGCCCCAGGAGAATAGCGGGGTACGATGAGCAGTTCTTC.

V is TRBV7-2 and J is TRBJ1-2; D perhaps matches TRBD1 (5 bases). The ends were cut back, 1 base at V and 7 bases at J, with 10 bases in the middle. CDR1 is SGHTA and CDR2 is FQGNSA in the germline V gene. This CDR3 is built from 13 residues. CDR3 loop: CASSLGGAVGYTF. The CDR3 nucleotides are TGTGCCAGCAGCTTAGGGGGCGCGGTTGGCTACACCTTC. Full variable domain (missing parts from reference TRBV7-2 and TRBJ1-2): GAGVSQSPSNKVTEKGKDVELRCDPISGHTALYWYRQSLGQGLEFLIYFQGNSAPDKSGLPSDRFSAERTGGSVSTLTIQRTQQEDSAVYLCASSLGGAVGYTFGSGTRLTVV.

V usage is TRBV28 and J usage is TRBJ1-5; D unclear. This CDR3 is built from 11 residues. The V end was cut by 8 bases, the J end by 13 bases, with 15 bases between. Germline loops: CDR1 MDHEN, CDR2 SYDVKM. The CDR3 DNA sequence: TGTGCCAGCCGACAACTGGGATTACAGCATTTT. Protein product: CASRQLGLQHF.

This clonotype was detected many times. The J gene is TRBJ2-1, the V gene TRBV9; TRBD2 agrees at 7 bases. This CDR3 has 13 amino acids. V lost 1 base and J lost 10; bases outside the gene matches: 5. Germline loops: CDR1 SGDLS, CDR2 YYNGEE. CDR3 sequence: CASSVTSGGEQFF. As DNA, the CDR3 is TGTGCCAGCAGCGTAACGTCCGGGGGGGAGCAGTTCTTC.

The gene calls are TRBV5-1 and TRBJ2-7; 9 positions agree with TRBD2. V dropped 0 bases and J dropped 6; count of bases not matched to a gene: 7. This CDR3 region has 15 residues. CDR1 and CDR2 from the germline V gene are SGHRS and YFSETQ. CDR3 in DNA: TGCGCCAGCAGCTTGGTGGCGGGAGGGTCGGGCGAGCAGTACTTC. Translation: CASSLVAGGSGEQYF.

The chain combines TRBV20-1 with TRBJ1-2; D is unresolved. The CDR3 is 12 residues long. Germline CDR1 is DFQATT and CDR2 is SNEGSKA (reference sequence). The ends were cut back, 3 bases at V and 2 bases at J, with 7 bases in the middle. CDR3 bases: TGCAGTGCTAGGTGGTTCAACTATGGCTACACCTTC. Protein product: CSARWFNYGYTF.